This T cell receptor (beta chain) was identified in a study of cytomegalovirus exposure and HLA in healthy donors. V shed 5 bases and J 0 bases; nucleotides not matched to a gene: 4. The CDR3 totals 16 residues. Germline V gives CDR1 SGHVS, CDR2 FQNEAQ. Donors were drawn from the roughly 130-subject validation cohort, separate from the approximately 700-subject first cohort. Assay: immunoSEQ multiplex PCR; the TCRdb copy retains only in-frame clones and omits some. The sample has under 200,000 clones, approximately 96% seen once. This chain uses TRBV7-8 with TRBJ1-4, with TRBD1 identical over 9 bases. Source material: PBMCs. This clonotype was obtained from a woman under 30 in good health and CMV-seronegative. The CDR3 nucleotides read TGTGCCAGCAGCGAACGACAGGGGGCAACTAATGAAAAACTGTTTTTT. Protein: CASSERQGATNEKLFF.